Listed below are T cell receptor beta chains from one sample, sequenced in a study of cytomegalovirus exposure and HLA in healthy donors. The table came from immunoSEQ multiplex PCR; TCRdb's copy has only in-frame clones and leaves some out. In the table there are about 160,000 clones, 81% of which are singletons. The sequencing input was PBMCs. These receptors were taken from a man aged 50 or older in good health and CMV-seropositive. Both conserved end residues are part of each CDR3. Fields, in order: J gene, V gene, D gene, clone size, CDR3 DNA, CDR3 protein. The D gene is left open where the match is weak. For some rows the clone size is stated as once, few or many, or as a class when expanded; others skip it.

J gene: TRBJ1-2
V gene: TRBV5-4
D gene: NA
clone size: NA
CDR3 DNA: TGTGCCAGCAGCTTAGCGGGCATCCCATCTTATGGCTACACCTTC
CDR3 protein: CASSLAGIPSYGYTF

J gene: TRBJ2-1
V gene: TRBV5-1
D gene: TRBD2
clone size: few
CDR3 DNA: TGCGCCAGCAGCTCGGGACTAGCGGGGAATTACAATGAGCAGTTCTTC
CDR3 protein: CASSSGLAGNYNEQFF

J gene: TRBJ1-2
V gene: TRBV5-1
D gene: TRBD1
clone size: NA
CDR3 DNA: TGCGCCAGCAGCATTTATTCCGGGACAGGGGGTGACGGCTACACCTTC
CDR3 protein: CASSIYSGTGGDGYTF

J gene: TRBJ1-5
V gene: TRBV18
D gene: NA
clone size: NA
CDR3 DNA: TGTGCCAGCTCACCGTCGGTCGGCAATCAGCCCCAGCATTTT
CDR3 protein: CASSPSVGNQPQHF

J gene: TRBJ2-1
V gene: TRBV27
D gene: TRBD2
clone size: NA
CDR3 DNA: TGTGCCAGCAGTTTATCGGGCGGACTAGCGGGGGGCAAGCAGTTCTTC
CDR3 protein: CASSLSGGLAGGKQFF

J gene: TRBJ1-1
V gene: TRBV5-1
D gene: TRBD1
clone size: NA
CDR3 DNA: TGCGCCAGCAGCGACGGACAGGGAAGGAACACTGAAGCTTTCTTT
CDR3 protein: CASSDGQGRNTEAFF

J gene: TRBJ2-2
V gene: TRBV27
D gene: NA
clone size: NA
CDR3 DNA: TGTGCCAGCAGTTTAGTGGCGAGGGTGAACACCGGGGAGCTGTTTTTT
CDR3 protein: CASSLVARVNTGELFF

J gene: TRBJ1-2
V gene: TRBV9
D gene: NA
clone size: NA
CDR3 DNA: TGTGCCAGCAGCCCTAGACAGAAGCAGGTCTATGGCTACACCTTC
CDR3 protein: CASSPRQKQVYGYTF

J gene: TRBJ2-7
V gene: TRBV18
D gene: TRBD2
clone size: NA
CDR3 DNA: TGTGCCAGCTCACCACGGGAAGGACTAGCAATTTTGACTCAGTACTTC
CDR3 protein: CASSPREGLAILTQYF

J gene: TRBJ2-7
V gene: TRBV9
D gene: NA
clone size: NA
CDR3 DNA: TGTGCCAGCAGCGTAGGCTCCACTGATGAGCAGTACTTC
CDR3 protein: CASSVGSTDEQYF

J gene: TRBJ2-3
V gene: TRBV5-1
D gene: NA
clone size: NA
CDR3 DNA: TGCGCCAGCAGCCCGACTAACCCCACAGATACGCAGTATTTT
CDR3 protein: CASSPTNPTDTQYF

J gene: TRBJ2-7
V gene: TRBV27
D gene: TRBD2
clone size: NA
CDR3 DNA: TGTGCCAGCAGTTCTAGGGCAGGGACTACGTACGAGCAGTACTTC
CDR3 protein: CASSSRAGTTYEQYF

J gene: TRBJ2-2
V gene: TRBV11-1
D gene: TRBD1
clone size: once
CDR3 DNA: TGTGCCAGCAGCCAAACGGACAGGGAGATCGGGGAGCTGTTTTTT
CDR3 protein: CASSQTDREIGELFF

J gene: TRBJ1-1
V gene: TRBV9
D gene: TRBD1
clone size: NA
CDR3 DNA: TGTGCCAGCAGCGTAGCCACGACACAGGGGGAGAACACTGAAGCTTTCTTT
CDR3 protein: CASSVATTQGENTEAFF

J gene: TRBJ2-1
V gene: TRBV4-2
D gene: TRBD2
clone size: few
CDR3 DNA: TGTGCCAGCAGCCCCACCCGCAGCGGGGACAATGAGCAGTTCTTC
CDR3 protein: CASSPTRSGDNEQFF

J gene: TRBJ1-6
V gene: TRBV6-1
D gene: NA
clone size: NA
CDR3 DNA: TGTGCCAGCAGTTGGGAGGGGAGCGGTAATTCACCCCTCCACTTT
CDR3 protein: CASSWEGSGNSPLHF

J gene: TRBJ2-7
V gene: TRBV6-1
D gene: TRBD1
clone size: NA
CDR3 DNA: TGTGTCAGCAGGGACAGTTGGGAGCAGTACTTC
CDR3 protein: CVSRDSWEQYF

J gene: TRBJ1-1
V gene: TRBV7-2
D gene: TRBD1
clone size: NA
CDR3 DNA: TGTGCCAGCAGCAGACAGGGTAACACTGAAGCTTTCTTT
CDR3 protein: CASSRQGNTEAFF